Below, 30 T cell receptor beta chains from the same sample are listed, as sequenced in a study of blood T cell repertoires in COVID-19. Sequencing used immunoSEQ multiplex PCR; TCRdb keeps in-frame clones, though not all of them. Here the sample spans 430,000 or so clones, roughly 90% being singletons. Sequencing was performed on PBMCs or T cells enriched from blood (not recorded which). The origin of the receptors is a woman aged 40 to 50 who had recovered from COVID-19.

This clone was seen a few times. Additional DNA sequences in this sample encode the identical CDR3. This chain uses TRBV18 with TRBJ1-1; 7 bases line up with TRBD1. The germline V gene encodes CDR1 KGHSH and CDR2 LQKENI. The CDR3 has 15 residues. After removal of 1 base from V and 1 base from J, the junction contained 3 bases not matched to a gene. In DNA form, the CDR3 reads TGTGCCAGCTCACCACGGCAGGGGGGGAACACTGAAGCTTTCTTT. It translates to CASSPRQGGNTEAFF.

The V and J genes are TRBV11-3 and TRBJ1-6; D possibly corresponds to TRBD1 (6 bases). This CDR3 comprises 14 residues. Trimming cost V 3 bases and J 10 bases, with 13 bases left between them. Germline values: CDR1 SGHNT, CDR2 YENEEA. The CDR3 nucleotides are TGTGCCAGCAGCTTCGAACAGGGTGGCTCACCCCTCCACTTT. Protein sequence: CASSFEQGGSPLHF.

The chain is built from TRBV5-1 and TRBJ1-2, with D possibly being TRBD1 (6 bases). Germline values: CDR1 SGHRS, CDR2 YFSETQ. V lost 4 bases, J lost 1 base, and 20 bases lay in between. The CDR3 is 17 amino acids. CDR3 bases: TGCGCCAGCAGCCTCGACAAAACAGGGCCCCTTAACTATGGCTACACCTTC. Its protein is CASSLDKTGPLNYGYTF.

The V gene is TRBV19, the J gene TRBJ2-1; D is possibly TRBD2 (6 bases). The germline V gene encodes CDR1 LNHDA and CDR2 SQIVND (reference sequence). V dropped 6 bases and J dropped 4 bases, with 16 bases sitting between them. CDR3 length: 15 residues. The CDR3 bases are TGTGCCAGTAGGGAGGAGGGTCGCCTGTACAATGAGCAGTTCTTC. Translated, it gives CASREEGRLYNEQFF.

This clone was counted a few times. The V and J genes are TRBV29-1 and TRBJ2-7, with 7 bases aligning to TRBD1. The CDR3 extends over 14 amino acids. In germline, CDR1 is SQVTM, CDR2 ANQGSEA. Trimming cost V 6 bases and J 7 bases; bases outside gene matches: 15. CDR3 nucleotide sequence: TGCAGCGTCCCCGACAGGGCGTTAAGTGAAGAGCAGTACTTC. The encoded protein is CSVPDRALSEEQYF.

This chain connects TRBV11-2 to TRBJ1-2; TRBD1 matches at 8 bases. The CDR3 sequence is 14 residues long. The ends lost 4 bases at V and 6 bases at J; junction bases unmatched: 7. Germline V gene lookup returns CDR1 SGHAT and CDR2 FQNNGV. CDR3 region: CASSSPRTGNGYTF. CDR3 DNA sequence: TGTGCCAGCAGCTCCCCACGGACAGGGAATGGCTACACCTTC.

The chain links TRBV9 to TRBJ1-6; 10 bases match TRBD1. Germline V gene lookup returns CDR1 SGDLS and CDR2 YYNGEE. J lost 8 bases, V lost 0 bases, and 2 bases had no gene match. The CDR3 has 15 amino acids. DNA of the CDR3: TGTGCCAGCAGCGTAGCCGGGACAGGGGATTCACCCCTCCACTTT. Translated: CASSVAGTGDSPLHF.

This chain uses TRBV5-1 with TRBJ2-7; TRBD2 agrees at 9 bases. V was pared by 0 bases and J by 4 bases, with 17 bases of the junction left unmatched. The CDR3 consists of 19 residues. Germline assignment: CDR1 SGHRS and CDR2 YFSETQ. This CDR3 reads CASSLDGAGGPPPRYEQYF. In DNA form, the CDR3 reads TGCGCCAGCAGCTTGGATGGAGCGGGAGGCCCTCCGCCGCGTTACGAGCAGTACTTC.

In this sample, this clone turned up a few times. The rearrangement joins TRBV7-8 to TRBJ1-5; D is perhaps TRBD1 (6 bases). Trimming left V 2 bases short and J 5 bases short, with 10 bases between. Per germline, CDR1 SGHVS and CDR2 FQNEAQ. The CDR3 loop spans 14 amino acids. The CDR3 reads CASSLTDRYQPQHF. CDR3 DNA sequence: TGTGCCAGCAGCTTAACAGACAGGTATCAGCCCCAGCATTTT. Together with reference TRBV7-8 and TRBJ1-5, the CDR3 gives the full variable domain: GAGVSQSPRYKVAKRGQDVALRCDPISGHVSLFWYQQALGQGPEFLTYFQNEAQLDKSGLPSDRFFAERPEGSVSTLKIQRTQQEDSAVYLCASSLTDRYQPQHFGDGTRLSIL.

CDR3 DNA sequence: TGTGCCAGCAGTAAACCTAGCGGGCGGAGGCTCGATACGCAGTATTTT. The encoded protein is CASSKPSGRRLDTQYF. V gene TRBV27 combines with J gene TRBJ2-3; 8 bases line up with TRBD2. The germline V gene encodes CDR1 MNHEY and CDR2 SMNVEV (reference sequence). Trimming took 5 bases from V and 6 from J; bases not matched to a gene: 13. The length of the CDR3 is 16 residues.

The chain has TRBV10-2 and TRBJ2-1; 9 bases fit TRBD2. Per the germline V gene, CDR1 is WSHSY and CDR2 is SAAADI. The CDR3 length is 17 residues. V was pared by 1 base and J by 6 bases, with 10 bases of the junction left unmatched. CDR3 loop: CASSELYSGREVNEQFF. For the CDR3, the DNA is TGCGCCAGCAGTGAGTTGTATAGCGGGAGAGAAGTCAATGAGCAGTTCTTC.

This rearrangement joins TRBV7-8 to TRBJ2-5; 7 nucleotides align to TRBD2. The germline V gene encodes CDR1 SGHVS and CDR2 FQNEAQ. The CDR3 spans 15 residues. Trimming removed 8 bases from V and 1 base from J; junction bases left unmatched: 10. The CDR3 is CASGAPSGLQETQYF. The CDR3 bases are TGTGCCAGCGGCGCTCCTAGCGGCCTCCAAGAGACCCAGTACTTC.

This clone appeared once. J is TRBJ1-5 and V is TRBV29-1, with 10 bases that match TRBD1. Germline V gives CDR1 SQVTM, CDR2 ANQGSEA. There are 14 residues in the CDR3. The junction had 4 bases not matched to a gene; V was cut back by 5 bases and J by 3 bases. DNA for the CDR3: TGCAGCGTTTCAGGGACAGGGGACAATCAGCCCCAGCATTTT. This codes for CSVSGTGDNQPQHF.

This rearrangement joins TRBV5-5 to TRBJ1-3, with D possibly being TRBD1 (5 bases). V lost 4 bases and J lost 3, with 20 bases in between. CDR3 length: 17 amino acids. Germline loops: CDR1 SGHKS, CDR2 YYEKEE (reference sequence). Here the CDR3 reads CASSLDLRGAVGNTIYF. DNA of the CDR3: TGTGCCAGCAGCCTGGATTTAAGGGGCGCGGTTGGAAACACCATATATTTT.

The rearrangement uses TRBV4-3 and TRBJ2-3, with TRBD1 matching 7 bases. Trimming removed 1 base from V and 5 bases from J; junction bases left unmatched: 9. CDR3 length: 16 residues. In germline, CDR1 is LGHNA, CDR2 YSLEER. The CDR3 region has the DNA TGCGCCAGCAGCCAAGCCGACAGGGCTTTGCAAGATACGCAGTATTTT. Its protein is CASSQADRALQDTQYF.

This rearrangement joins TRBV4-3 to TRBJ1-4; 7 bases line up with TRBD1. J was trimmed by 3 bases and V by 5 bases; bases with no gene match: 6. Looked up from germline, CDR1 is LGHNA and CDR2 is YSLEER. This CDR3 is built from 15 residues. CDR3 sequence reads: CASSSQTGPNEKLFF. The CDR3 nucleotides are TGCGCCAGCAGCTCTCAGACAGGGCCTAATGAAAAACTGTTTTTT.

V usage is TRBV2 and J usage is TRBJ2-1; TRBD2 agrees at 14 bases. The J segment lost 1 base and the V segment lost 5 bases, leaving 7 bases of the junction unmatched. The CDR3 spans 18 residues. Germline CDR1 reads SNHLY; CDR2 reads FYNNEI. DNA of the CDR3: TGTGCCAGCAGTCTGGGACTAGCGGGAGAATTGTCCTACAATGAGCAGTTCTTC. This codes for CASSLGLAGELSYNEQFF.

This chain uses TRBV7-9 with TRBJ2-3; no clear D gene. V was clipped by 3 bases and J by 0 bases, with 13 bases between them. The germline gives CDR1 SEHNR, CDR2 FQNEAQ (reference sequence). This CDR3 comprises 16 residues. The DNA for the CDR3 is TGTGCCAGCAGCTTCAAATATGGAGAAAGCACAGATACGCAGTATTTT. It yields the protein CASSFKYGESTDTQYF.

The rearrangement links TRBV4-3 to TRBJ2-5; maybe TRBD2 (5 bases). V lost 3 bases, J lost 0 bases, and 8 bases lay in between. The germline V gene has CDR1 LGHNA and CDR2 YSLEER. This CDR3 is 14 amino acids long. As DNA, the CDR3 is TGCGCCAGCAGCCAGCAGCGGAACCAAGAGACCCAGTACTTC. It yields the protein CASSQQRNQETQYF.

V usage is TRBV11-3 and J usage is TRBJ1-1, with 7 bases aligning to TRBD1. The germline V gene has CDR1 SGHNT and CDR2 YENEEA. Trimming cost V 3 bases and J 7 bases; bases outside gene matches: 11. This CDR3 spans 15 amino acids. The CDR3 DNA is TGTGCCAGCAGCTTCACCTCATTCTCAGGGGGTGAAGCTTTCTTT. The encoded protein is CASSFTSFSGGEAFF.

V usage is TRBV9 and J usage is TRBJ2-5; D is uncertain. The CDR3 extends over 15 amino acids. With 0 bases removed from V and 5 bases from J, the gap between germline ends came to 14 bases. Germline loops: CDR1 SGDLS, CDR2 YYNGEE. The chain's CDR3 is CASSVGQKITETQYF. The CDR3, as DNA: TGTGCCAGCAGCGTAGGACAAAAAATTACGGAGACCCAGTACTTC.

The V and J genes are TRBV5-1 and TRBJ2-7; 11 bases fit TRBD1. CDR3 length equals 15 residues. Germline V gives CDR1 SGHRS, CDR2 YFSETQ. Germline trimming cut 4 bases from V and 5 bases from J; bases unmatched to any gene: 8. CDR3 bases: TGCGCCAGCAGCCTGAGGACAGGGGGCTTCAACGAGCAGTACTTC. Translating it yields CASSLRTGGFNEQYF.

V is TRBV4-1 and J is TRBJ2-7; D is uncertain. This CDR3 comprises 15 residues. In germline, CDR1 is MGHRA, CDR2 YSYEKL. The germline V and J ends were trimmed by 1 base and 4 bases, with 14 bases remaining between them. In DNA, the CDR3 is TGCGCCAGCAGCCAAGTTTCGACTGTACCGTACGAGCAGTACTTC. Translated: CASSQVSTVPYEQYF.

This chain uses TRBV19 with TRBJ1-5, with 7 bases that match TRBD1. The CDR3 extends over 16 amino acids. The J segment lost 0 bases and the V segment lost 7 bases, leaving 9 bases of the junction unmatched. Germline V lookup: CDR1 LNHDA, CDR2 SQIVND (reference sequence). The CDR3 reads CASMNRGYDSNQPQHF. In DNA form, the CDR3 reads TGTGCCAGTATGAACAGGGGATACGATAGCAATCAGCCCCAGCATTTT.

The chain combines TRBV5-1 with TRBJ2-7, with TRBD1 matching over 7 bases. V was clipped by 4 bases and J by 0 bases; unmatched bases: 4. CDR1 and CDR2 (germline): SGHRS, YFSETQ. The CDR3 contains 14 residues. This CDR3 is CASSPGGYSYEQYF. Here the CDR3 DNA reads TGCGCCAGCAGCCCAGGGGGATACTCCTACGAGCAGTACTTC. Full variable domain (rest looked up from reference TRBV5-1 and TRBJ2-7): KAGVTQTPRYLIKTRGQQVTLSCSPISGHRSVSWYQQTPGQGLQFLFEYFSETQRNKGNFPGRFSGRQFSNSRSEMNVSTLELGDSALYLCASSPGGYSYEQYFGPGTRLTVT.

This clone occurred once. The CDR3 region has the DNA TGTGCCAGCAGCCCTAACGGCGGACAGATATACACTGAAGCTTTCTTT. Translation gives CASSPNGGQIYTEAFF. The chain couples TRBV7-9 to TRBJ1-1; TRBD1 is a possible D gene (6 bases). The V and J ends lost 5 bases and 3 bases respectively, with 19 bases between them. Germline loops: CDR1 SEHNR, CDR2 FQNEAQ (reference sequence). This CDR3 contains 16 residues. Drawing the rest from reference TRBV7-9 and TRBJ1-1, the complete variable domain is DTGVSQNPRHKITKRGQNVTFRCDPISEHNRLYWYRQTLGQGPEFLTYFQNEAQLEKSRLLSDRFSAERPKGSFSTLEIQRTEQGDSAMYLCASSPNGGQIYTEAFFGQGTRLTVV.

The chain employs TRBV2 and TRBJ2-7, with D perhaps TRBD2 (6 bases). This CDR3 spans 16 amino acids. Per the germline V gene, CDR1 is SNHLY and CDR2 is FYNNEI. Between the trimmed V and J ends, which lost 6 bases and 0 bases, there was a span of 18 bases. CDR3 amino acids: CASSNPRPSASYEQYF. The CDR3 DNA follows: TGTGCCAGCAGCAACCCCCGGCCTAGCGCCTCCTACGAGCAGTACTTC.

This chain joins TRBV5-4 and TRBJ2-7, with D possibly matching TRBD1 (5 bases). Trimming took 4 bases from V and 2 from J, leaving 10 bases between them. This CDR3 has 13 residues. Germline CDR1 reads SGHNT; CDR2 reads YYREEE (reference sequence). CDR3 loop: CASSKGITYEQYF. The CDR3 coding sequence is TGTGCCAGCAGCAAGGGGATCACCTACGAGCAGTACTTC.

This chain connects TRBV27 to TRBJ1-1, with no clear D. Looked up from germline, CDR1 is MNHEY and CDR2 is SMNVEV (reference sequence). CDR3 length: 14 residues. V lost 7 bases and J 3 bases, leaving 15 bases between the germline ends. CDR3 sequence: CASTPHSRDTEAFF. In DNA form, the CDR3 reads TGTGCCAGCACCCCTCACTCACGAGACACTGAAGCTTTCTTT.

V is TRBV5-1 and J is TRBJ1-6; 10 nucleotides align to TRBD1. This CDR3 is 14 amino acids long. The J segment lost 8 bases and the V segment lost 4 bases, leaving 3 bases of the junction unmatched. Per the germline V gene, CDR1 is SGHRS and CDR2 is YFSETQ. The CDR3 sequence: CASSRTGGDSPLHF. CDR3 in DNA: TGCGCCAGCAGCCGGACAGGGGGGGATTCACCCCTCCACTTT. The entire variable domain, with the rest obtained from reference TRBV5-1 and TRBJ1-6, is as follows: KAGVTQTPRYLIKTRGQQVTLSCSPISGHRSVSWYQQTPGQGLQFLFEYFSETQRNKGNFPGRFSGRQFSNSRSEMNVSTLELGDSALYLCASSRTGGDSPLHFGNGTRLTVT.